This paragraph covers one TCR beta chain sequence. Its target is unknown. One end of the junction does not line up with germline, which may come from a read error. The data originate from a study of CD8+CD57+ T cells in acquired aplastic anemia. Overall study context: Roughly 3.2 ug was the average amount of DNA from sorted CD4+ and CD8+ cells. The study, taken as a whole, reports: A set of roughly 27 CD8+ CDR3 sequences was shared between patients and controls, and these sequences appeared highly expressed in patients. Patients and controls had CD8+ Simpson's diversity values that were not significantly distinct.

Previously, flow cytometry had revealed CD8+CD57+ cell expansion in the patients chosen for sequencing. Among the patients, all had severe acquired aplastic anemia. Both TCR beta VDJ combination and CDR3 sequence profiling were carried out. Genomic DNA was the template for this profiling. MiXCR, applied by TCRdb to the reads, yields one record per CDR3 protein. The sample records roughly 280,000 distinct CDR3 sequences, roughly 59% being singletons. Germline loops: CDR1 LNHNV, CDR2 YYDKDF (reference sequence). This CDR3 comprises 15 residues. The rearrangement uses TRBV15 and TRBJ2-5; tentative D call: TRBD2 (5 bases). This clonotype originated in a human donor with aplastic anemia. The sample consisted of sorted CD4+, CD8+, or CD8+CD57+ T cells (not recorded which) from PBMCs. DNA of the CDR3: TGTGCCACCAGCAGAGCGGGCGGGCATTCAGAGACCCGGTACTTC. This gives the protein CATSRAGGHSETRYF.